This entry lists 10 T cell receptor beta chains sequenced from one sample in a study of shared clonotypes between healthy human individuals (TCRdb year 2020). CD8 naive samples consisted of CD45RO-negative cells that were positively selected for CCR7, yielding a CD45RA+CCR7+ population without TemRA cells. The library was obtained by the immunoSEQ multiplex PCR assay. The table comes from immuneACCESS by way of TCRdb, which keeps in-frame sequences with V and J called. Part of the clones is missing from these tables; in studies checked, under half for an unresolved V gene and the rest for unknown reasons. The table for this sample lists 650,000 to 800,000 clones; 92% of them were counted only once. Jointly, the top ten make up about a quarter of the sample. Sequenced material: naive CD8+ T cells sorted from blood. What this sample's cell subset or site label stands for: CD45RA+CCR7+. The receptors stem from a man between 25 and 39 years old in good health.

The chain links TRBV5-4 to TRBJ2-1, with no clear D. The CDR3 covers 14 residues. V gave up 0 bases and J gave up 3 bases, with 7 bases separating them. The germline CDR1 and CDR2 sequences are SGHNT and YYREEE (reference sequence). In DNA form, the CDR3 reads TGTGCCAGCAGCTTGGCGGGTTACTACAATGAGCAGTTCTTC. Translation: CASSLAGYYNEQFF.

The chain is built from TRBV2 and TRBJ1-5; D may be TRBD1 (6 bases). Germline V CDR1 and CDR2: SNHLY, FYNNEI. With 6 bases removed from V and 3 bases from J, the gap between germline ends came to 18 bases. CDR3 length: 16 residues. This CDR3 is CASSRLGGQLNQPQHF. The CDR3 bases are TGTGCCAGCAGCAGGCTGGGGGGGCAGCTCAATCAGCCCCAGCATTTT.

CDR3 nucleotides: TGTGCCAGCAGTCCCCGGGAGGGCCTTTACAATGAGCAGTTCTTC. Its protein is CASSPREGLYNEQFF. The rearrangement links TRBV7-9 to TRBJ2-1; 8 nucleotides agree with TRBD2. The CDR3 spans 15 residues. In germline, CDR1 is SEHNR, CDR2 FQNEAQ (reference sequence). J lost 4 bases, V lost 6 bases, and 8 bases had no gene match.

The V call is TRBV11-3, the J call TRBJ2-7; 9 bases map to TRBD1. The length of the CDR3 is 15 residues. Germline V gene data show CDR1 as SGHNT and CDR2 as YENEEA. The ends lost 0 bases at V and 6 bases at J; junction bases unmatched: 6. CDR3 coding DNA: TGTGCCAGCAGCTTAGATGGGACAGGGTCCGGCGAGCAGTACTTC. Protein product: CASSLDGTGSGEQYF. Full variable domain (missing parts from reference TRBV11-3 and TRBJ2-7): EAGVVQSPRYKIIEKKQPVAFWCNPISGHNTLYWYLQNLGQGPELLIRYENEEAVDDSQLPKDRFSAERLKGVDSTLKIQPAELGDSAVYLCASSLDGTGSGEQYFGPGTRLTVT.

This chain connects TRBV7-2 to TRBJ2-2, with TRBD2 identical over 11 bases. This CDR3 has 14 amino acids. V lost 2 bases, J lost 10 bases, and 3 bases stayed unmatched. The germline CDR1 and CDR2 sequences are SGHTA and FQGNSA. The CDR3 sequence is CASSLIAGGVELFF. The CDR3 nucleotides are TGTGCCAGCAGCTTAATAGCGGGAGGGGTGGAGCTGTTTTTT.

This sequence joins TRBV13 and TRBJ2-2; D might be TRBD1 (6 bases). CDR3 length: 13 residues. In germline, CDR1 is PRHDT, CDR2 FYEKMQ (reference sequence). V lost 7 bases and J lost 7, with 13 bases in between. The CDR3 region has the DNA TGTGCCAGCAAAGTACAGGGAGTCGGGGAGCTGTTTTTT. It encodes CASKVQGVGELFF.

This chain uses TRBV6-5 with TRBJ2-7, with D unresolved. CDR3 size: 12 residues. The ends were cut back, 6 bases at V and 2 bases at J, with 8 bases in the middle. Looked up from germline, CDR1 is MNHEY and CDR2 is SVGAGI. The DNA of the CDR3 is TGTGCCAGCAGCTTTCTTACCTACGAGCAGTACTTC. Protein product: CASSFLTYEQYF.

V is TRBV27 and J is TRBJ2-3; TRBD1 matches at 8 bases. Germline V gene lookup returns CDR1 MNHEY and CDR2 SMNVEV (reference sequence). The CDR3 is 17 residues long. V was clipped by 5 bases and J by 2 bases; unmatched bases: 12. The CDR3 coding sequence is TGTGCCAGCAGTCCCCTTTCCGGGACAGGCGTCACAGATACGCAGTATTTT. Amino acids: CASSPLSGTGVTDTQYF.

Note on this clone: Other DNA variants within this sample encode the same CDR3. This CDR3 is CASSLGRDYEQYF. The CDR3, as DNA: TGCGCCAGCAGCTTGGGCAGGGATTACGAGCAGTACTTC. The V call is TRBV5-1, the J call TRBJ2-7, with TRBD1 as a possible D gene (5 bases). The CDR3 has 13 residues. The V gene's germline CDR1 is SGHRS and CDR2 YFSETQ. Trimming removed 0 bases from V and 4 bases from J, with 8 bases in between.

Of note for this clone: The identical CDR3 is also encoded by other nucleotide sequences in the sample. The CDR3 nucleotides are TGTGCCAGCAGTTACTCGAGTAACTATGGCTACACCTTC. It encodes CASSYSSNYGYTF. The rearrangement joins TRBV6-5 to TRBJ1-2; D is ambiguous. V lost 0 bases, J lost 1 base, and 3 bases lay in between. The germline V gene has CDR1 MNHEY and CDR2 SVGAGI. The CDR3 consists of 13 residues.